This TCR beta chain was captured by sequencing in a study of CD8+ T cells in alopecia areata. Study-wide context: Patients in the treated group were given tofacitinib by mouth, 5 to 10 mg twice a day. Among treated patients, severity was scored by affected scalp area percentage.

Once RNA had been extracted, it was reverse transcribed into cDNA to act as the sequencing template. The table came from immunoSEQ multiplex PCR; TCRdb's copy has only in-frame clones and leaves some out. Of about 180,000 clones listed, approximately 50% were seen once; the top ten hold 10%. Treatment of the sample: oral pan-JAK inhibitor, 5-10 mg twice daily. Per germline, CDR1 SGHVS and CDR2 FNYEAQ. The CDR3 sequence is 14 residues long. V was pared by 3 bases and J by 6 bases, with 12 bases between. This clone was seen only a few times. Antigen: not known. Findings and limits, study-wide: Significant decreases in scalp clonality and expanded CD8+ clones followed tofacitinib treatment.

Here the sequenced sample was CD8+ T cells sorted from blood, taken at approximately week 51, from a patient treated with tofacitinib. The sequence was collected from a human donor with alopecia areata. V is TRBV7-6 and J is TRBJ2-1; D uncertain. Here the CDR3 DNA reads TGTGCCAGCAGCTTGGTGGATGACTCCAATGAGCAGTTCTTC. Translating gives CASSLVDDSNEQFF.